This T cell receptor beta chain comes out of a study of T-cell reconstitution after alpha-beta-depleted transplantation in children. It was with unique molecular identifiers that the TCRbeta library was prepared. In TCRdb, the PCR reads were re-called with MiXCR into one record per CDR3 protein. Of hundreds of thousands of distinct CDR3 sequences in the sample, roughly a tenth were seen once. In its sample, this clonotype was seen a few times. Antigen unknown. Findings of the study overall: It was newly produced T cells that mostly accounted for T-cell counts and diversity one year after transplant.

V lost 8 bases and J lost 4, with 17 bases in between. CDR1 and CDR2 (germline): MNHNS, SASEGT. The CDR3 has 15 amino acids. The clonotype comes from a child younger than 10 with inherited bone marrow failure, due to receive a stem cell transplant. Source: PBMCs, taken before TCRalphabeta/CD19-depleted stem cell transplant. This chain connects TRBV6-1 to TRBJ2-2, with D possibly TRBD1 on 7 matching bases. The CDR3 coding sequence is TGTGCCAGCTCAGGGGGAGGACTTATCACCGGGGAGCTGTTTTTT. This codes for CASSGGGLITGELFF.